Included here is one TCR beta chain sequence, with context. The antigen is not known. The entry originates in a study of T-cell reconstitution after alpha-beta-depleted transplantation in children. Germline loops: CDR1 LNHDA, CDR2 SQIVND (reference sequence). The CDR3 runs to 14 residues. The V end lost 2 bases, the J end lost 5 bases, and 12 bases lay between the germline ends. Broader study findings: At day 60, the high TCRbeta diversity found in some patients originated from recipient T cells and thymic progenitors that had survived. One year post-transplant, T-cell counts and diversity were largely derived from T cells produced anew. About two months after transplant, alpha-beta T cells reportedly came from several hundred expanded graft clones.

Using unique molecular identifiers, the investigators prepared the TCRbeta library. A single record per CDR3 protein comes from TCRdb applying MiXCR to the PCR reads. The table records approximately 520,000 distinct CDR3 sequences, roughly an eighth of them present only once. The specimen comprised PBMCs, mostly from graft donor cells, sampled 180 days after TCRalphabeta/CD19-depleted stem cell transplant. The chain joins TRBV19 to TRBJ1-1; D is unresolved. The sequence was obtained from a female patient aged 2-9 years who had a stem cell transplant for aplastic anemia, so the T cells may come from the graft donor. The CDR3 coding sequence is TGTGCCAGTAGTATAACGGGAGGAGGAACTGAAGCTTTCTTT. Translation: CASSITGGGTEAFF.